This passage covers 16 T cell receptor beta chains from one sample sequenced in a study of control samples from healthy donors and cancer patients. Repertoires were generated with immunoSEQ multiplex PCR, while TCRdb's copy carries only in-frame clones and drops some. The table lists approximately 120,000 clones, over 75% of them singletons. The sequencing sample was made of blood. Receptors were obtained from a human donor in good health. The donor label of this sample is uncertain.

This rearrangement joins TRBV12-3 or TRBV12-4 to TRBJ1-5; D gene ambiguous. This CDR3 is built from 13 residues. Trimming left V 1 base short and J 11 bases short, with 12 bases between. DNA of the CDR3: TGTGCCAGCAGTTTAGAAGGTGCGGCGGCCCAGCATTTT. Translating it yields CASSLEGAAAQHF.

This clone is a singleton in its sample. The chain uses TRBV11-2 and TRBJ2-5; the match to TRBD2 covers 8 bases. The germline V gene encodes CDR1 SGHAT and CDR2 FQNNGV. This CDR3 region has 15 residues. V was pared by 3 bases and J by 7 bases, with 10 bases of the junction left unmatched. CDR3 sequence: CASSFPTGLAGTQYF. The CDR3 region has the DNA TGTGCCAGCAGCTTTCCGACCGGACTAGCTGGGACCCAGTACTTC.

This sequence joins TRBV12-5 and TRBJ2-2; D call uncertain. In germline, CDR1 is LGHNT, CDR2 FRNRAP. V gave up 0 bases and J gave up 6 bases, with 20 bases separating them. The CDR3 runs 18 residues. CDR3: CASGLVLQLGESPGELFF. As DNA, the CDR3 is TGTGCTAGTGGTTTGGTACTTCAGTTGGGCGAGTCTCCCGGGGAGCTGTTTTTT. Based on the CDR3 plus reference TRBV12-5 and TRBJ2-2, the full variable domain is DARVTQTPRHKVTEMGQEVTMRCQPILGHNTVFWYRQTMMQGLELLAYFRNRAPLDDSGMPKDRFSAEMPDATLATLKIQPSEPRDSAVYFCASGLVLQLGESPGELFFGEGSRLTVL.

This clone was seen just once. The chain is built from TRBV19 and TRBJ1-6; TRBD1 is a possible D gene (5 bases). The CDR3 sequence is 15 residues long. V was shortened by 4 bases and J by 14 bases, with 21 bases between the two germline ends. In germline, CDR1 is LNHDA, CDR2 SQIVND (reference sequence). In DNA form, the CDR3 reads TGTGCCAGTAGTACGGGGTCCCAGGGAAGTTCGACCCTCCACTTT. It specifies CASSTGSQGSSTLHF.

CDR3 DNA sequence: TGTGCCAGCAGCCGACTAGCGGGGGGGAATGAGCAGTTCTTC. Protein: CASSRLAGGNEQFF. This chain connects TRBV14 to TRBJ2-1, with 14 bases matching TRBD2. This CDR3 comprises 14 residues. CDR1 SGHDN and CDR2 FVKESK come from the germline V gene. The trim removed 4 bases at V and 7 bases at J, leaving 0 bases unmatched.

The chain recombines TRBV30 with TRBJ1-1; the match to TRBD1 covers 9 bases. The CDR3 length is 14 residues. Trimming at V came to 6 bases and at J to 3 bases, leaving 8 bases not matched to a gene. Looked up from germline, CDR1 is GTSNPN and CDR2 is SVGIG (reference sequence). CDR3 sequence (DNA): TGTGCCTGTGAACAGGGGGCGGTGGACACTGAAGCTTTCTTT. It specifies CACEQGAVDTEAFF.

This clone has a single count. The chain links TRBV6-5 to TRBJ2-2; TRBD2 is a possible D gene (5 bases). The germline gives CDR1 MNHEY, CDR2 SVGAGI. V was clipped by 8 bases and J by 7 bases, with 11 bases between them. The CDR3 spans 12 residues. CDR3 DNA: TGTGCCAGCCACCCCGGGAACGGGGAGCTGTTTTTT. Translated, it gives CASHPGNGELFF.

The genes are TRBV25-1 and TRBJ1-4; D not resolved. V shed 1 base and J shed 8 bases, with 14 bases lying between them. CDR3 length: 15 amino acids. Germline CDR1 MGHDK, CDR2 SYGVNS. The CDR3 sequence: CASSELHLLGEKLFF. CDR3 nucleotides: TGTGCCAGCAGTGAATTACACCTGTTAGGGGAAAAACTGTTTTTT.

V gene TRBV3-1 (or the pseudogene TRBV3-2) combines with J gene TRBJ2-3; no definite D call. V lost 0 bases, J lost 6 bases, and 7 bases lay in between. Germline values: CDR1 LGHDT, CDR2 YNNKEL (reference sequence). This CDR3 spans 13 amino acids. CDR3: CASSQERVDTQYF. CDR3 coding DNA: TGTGCCAGCAGCCAAGAACGGGTTGATACGCAGTATTTT.

The chain couples TRBV10-1 to TRBJ1-1; 7 nucleotides match TRBD1. V gave up 8 bases and J gave up 1 base; unmatched junction bases: 4. Germline CDR1 WNHNN, CDR2 SYGVQD (reference sequence). This CDR3 region has 13 residues. This CDR3 is CASAGQRNTEAFF. The DNA of the CDR3 is TGCGCCAGCGCGGGACAGAGGAACACTGAAGCTTTCTTT.

The chain joins TRBV5-1 to TRBJ2-5, with 10 nucleotides matching TRBD2. CDR3 length: 15 residues. Germline V gives CDR1 SGHRS, CDR2 YFSETQ. Germline trimming cut 3 bases from V and 5 bases from J; bases unmatched to any gene: 7. For the CDR3, the DNA is TGCGCCAGCAGCTCTAGCGGGGGAGTACCGGAGACCCAGTACTTC. Residues: CASSSSGGVPETQYF.

The CDR3 here is CASSRDRTDTQYF. The CDR3 region has the DNA TGTGCCAGCAGTAGAGACCGCACAGATACGCAGTATTTT. The V call is TRBV6-5, the J call TRBJ2-3; D remains unclear. CDR3 size: 13 residues. Germline V gene lookup returns CDR1 MNHEY and CDR2 SVGAGI. V shed 5 bases and J shed 1 base, with 7 bases lying between them.

This sequence joins TRBV5-6 and TRBJ2-7; the D gene could be TRBD1 or TRBD2 (5 bases each). CDR3 size: 15 residues. V lost 1 base to trimming and J lost 6 bases, with 17 bases between them. Germline V gene sequence: CDR1 SGHDT, CDR2 YYEEEE. The CDR3, as DNA: TGTGCCAGCAGCTTGTCGCGAGGGGCCCAGTCCGAGCAGTACTTC. Amino acids: CASSLSRGAQSEQYF.

Here the CDR3 DNA reads TGTGCCACCAGTGATTCCGGGGACAGGGCGGATCAGCCCCAGCATTTT. It encodes CATSDSGDRADQPQHF. V and J are TRBV24-1 and TRBJ1-5; TRBD1 agrees at 9 bases. V gave up 2 bases and J gave up 5 bases; unmatched junction bases: 6. Germline CDR1 is KGHDR and CDR2 is SFDVKD. CDR3 length: 16 residues.

The chain is built from TRBV2 and TRBJ1-6, with D hard to call. This CDR3 spans 13 amino acids. V was pared by 3 bases and J by 10 bases, with 10 bases between. Germline V gene data show CDR1 as SNHLY and CDR2 as FYNNEI. This CDR3 is CASSDQRDSPLHF. In nucleotides, the CDR3 is TGTGCCAGCAGTGATCAAAGAGACTCACCCCTCCACTTT.

The chain employs TRBV2 and TRBJ2-1; D is ambiguous. The CDR3 has 15 residues. The germline V gene encodes CDR1 SNHLY and CDR2 FYNNEI. V gave up 7 bases and J gave up 5 bases, with 18 bases separating them. The CDR3 spells CASTREAIPDNEQFF. Written as DNA, the CDR3 is TGTGCCAGCACGCGTGAGGCCATTCCCGACAATGAGCAGTTCTTC.